This passage covers 14 T cell receptor beta chains from one sample sequenced in a study of shared clonotypes between healthy human individuals. This table comes from immunoSEQ multiplex PCR, and its TCRdb copy is limited to in-frame clones, with some not included. The sample contains around 1.9 million clones, about 93% of which appear only once. CD45RO-negative cells were positively selected for CCR7, leaving out terminally differentiated effector memory CD45RA+ cells. The source material was naive CD8+ T cells from PBMCs. These receptors were obtained from a man between 18 and 35 years old in good health. Some clones in this sample may be carry-over from other donors' samples.

The chain uses TRBV23-1 and TRBJ1-5; a weak D match, TRBD1 (6 bases). TRBV23-1 is placed among ORFs of uncertain function. The CDR3 totals 12 residues. V shed 10 bases and J shed 7 bases, with 14 bases lying between them. CDR3 nucleotide sequence: TGCGCCATAGAACAGGGACGGCAGCCCCAGCATTTT. Encoded protein: CAIEQGRQPQHF.

This chain uses TRBV9 with TRBJ2-3, with D hard to call. The CDR3 sequence is 14 residues long. The V and J ends lost 4 bases and 6 bases respectively, with 15 bases between them. Germline CDR1 is SGDLS and CDR2 is YYNGEE. As DNA, the CDR3 is TGTGCCAGCAGCCCCGATCCTTTCGGGGATACGCAGTATTTT. This encodes CASSPDPFGDTQYF.

J is TRBJ1-1 and V is TRBV9; a possible D gene is TRBD1 (5 bases). The germline V and J ends were trimmed by 0 bases and 5 bases, with 8 bases remaining between them. This CDR3 spans 13 amino acids. Germline-derived CDR1 and CDR2 are SGDLS and YYNGEE. Here the CDR3 reads CASSVDWGTEAFF. Written as DNA, the CDR3 is TGTGCCAGCAGCGTAGATTGGGGGACTGAAGCTTTCTTT. The full variable domain, in which reference TRBV9 and TRBJ1-1 provide the parts outside the CDR3, is DSGVTQTPKHLITATGQRVTLRCSPRSGDLSVYWYQQSLDQGLQFLIQYYNGEERAKGNILERFSAQQFPDLHSELNLSSLELGDSALYFCASSVDWGTEAFFGQGTRLTVV.

The chain combines TRBV27 with TRBJ2-4; 8 bases agree with TRBD1. The CDR3 has 13 amino acids. V shed 5 bases, J shed 9 bases, and the junction held 6 bases outside the gene matches. CDR1 is MNHEY, CDR2 SMNVEV, per germline (reference sequence). In DNA form, the CDR3 reads TGTGCCAGCAGTCCCGGACAGGGAATCATTCAGTACTTC. It translates to CASSPGQGIIQYF.

The chain has TRBV27 and TRBJ2-5; D might be TRBD1 or TRBD2, each matching 5 bases. CDR1 and CDR2 from the germline V gene are MNHEY and SMNVEV (reference sequence). The CDR3 is 15 amino acids. With 1 base removed from V and 5 bases from J, the gap between germline ends came to 14 bases. The DNA for the CDR3 is TGTGCCAGCAGTTTATATGGGACGCGGCTGGAGACCCAGTACTTC. Residues: CASSLYGTRLETQYF.

The gene calls are TRBV7-9 and TRBJ2-7; D ambiguous. CDR1 and CDR2 (germline): SEHNR, FQNEAQ (reference sequence). V lost 5 bases to trimming and J lost 2 bases, with 10 bases between them. The CDR3 spans 13 residues. The CDR3 loop reads CASSGRAPYEQYF. The CDR3 DNA reads as TGTGCCAGCAGCGGTCGGGCCCCCTACGAGCAGTACTTC.

A remark on this clone: Different DNA sequences within this sample yield the same CDR3. In nucleotides, the CDR3 is TGTGCCACCAGCAGAGAGGAGAGCACTGAAGCTTTCTTT. Protein: CATSREESTEAFF. The chain links TRBV15 to TRBJ1-1; the D is unclear. This CDR3 is built from 13 residues. The V end lost 0 bases, the J end lost 4 bases, and 6 bases lay between the germline ends. CDR1 and CDR2 from the germline V gene are LNHNV and YYDKDF (reference sequence).

This clone occurred once. The gene calls are TRBV7-8 and TRBJ2-1; 10 bases fit TRBD2. The CDR3 has 17 amino acids. The germline gives CDR1 SGHVS, CDR2 FQNEAQ. The J segment lost 8 bases and the V segment lost 5 bases, leaving 15 bases of the junction unmatched. The CDR3 here is CASSQGDLAGVNHEQFF. As DNA, the CDR3 is TGTGCCAGCAGCCAGGGGGATCTAGCGGGAGTTAACCATGAGCAGTTCTTC.

Comments on this clone: Other DNA sequences in this specimen translate into the identical CDR3. The V and J genes are TRBV5-4 and TRBJ2-1; the match to TRBD2 covers 13 bases. The CDR3 is 15 amino acids. CDR1 is SGHNT, CDR2 YYREEE, per germline (reference sequence). V dropped 4 bases and J dropped 4; count of bases not matched to a gene: 2. DNA for the CDR3: TGTGCCAGCAGCCCGGGACTAGCGGGATACAATGAGCAGTTCTTC. As protein: CASSPGLAGYNEQFF.

The chain combines TRBV29-1 with TRBJ2-1, with 9 bases fitting TRBD1. Unmatched junction bases numbered 4, after V lost 3 bases and J lost 1 base. CDR1 and CDR2 from the germline V gene are SQVTM and ANQGSEA. The CDR3 runs 15 residues. The CDR3 here is CSVDGTGWSYNEQFF. DNA for the CDR3: TGCAGCGTTGACGGGACAGGGTGGTCCTACAATGAGCAGTTCTTC.

The chain recombines TRBV19 with TRBJ2-5; D might be TRBD2 (6 bases). V was pared by 8 bases and J by 0 bases, with 10 bases between. The CDR3 has 13 residues. Per germline, CDR1 LNHDA and CDR2 SQIVND (reference sequence). CDR3 residues: CASRWRDQETQYF. CDR3 bases: TGTGCCAGTCGGTGGAGGGACCAAGAGACCCAGTACTTC.

V usage is TRBV27 and J usage is TRBJ2-5; 12 bases are shared with TRBD1. This CDR3 has 15 amino acids. The trim removed 5 bases at V and 5 bases at J, leaving 6 bases unmatched. Germline CDR1 MNHEY, CDR2 SMNVEV (reference sequence). The CDR3 reads CASSEGQGARETQYF. The CDR3 DNA is TGTGCCAGCAGTGAGGGACAGGGGGCGCGGGAGACCCAGTACTTC.

The rearrangement uses TRBV21-1 and TRBJ2-7; the table names TRBD2, a call not compared with the DNA. TRBV21-1 is a pseudogene segment. The CDR3 totals 16 residues. CDR3 sequence reads: CASSNSVGLRTYEQYF. The CDR3 DNA reads as TGTGCCAGCAGCAACTCCGTGGGACTTCGCACCTACGAGCAGTACTTC.

The chain recombines TRBV15 with TRBJ2-2; no reliable D call. This CDR3 is built from 17 residues. Germline V gene sequence: CDR1 LNHNV, CDR2 YYDKDF (reference sequence). The V gene lost 0 bases and the J gene lost 5 bases, with 16 bases spanning the gap. In DNA, the CDR3 is TGTGCCACCAGCAGAGATCGTAATAGTCTCAGGACCGGGGAGCTGTTTTTT. It encodes CATSRDRNSLRTGELFF.